A selection of T cell receptor beta chains follows, all from one sample in a study of kidney transplant recipient with SARS-CoV-2 infection. TCRdb reprocessed the reads with MiXCR, giving one entry per CDR3 protein. This sample carries roughly 230,000 distinct CDR3 sequences, 29% of them seen once, and the ten largest clones take almost 7.5%. The sample was a blood sample, taken at baseline and on day 111 from a kidney transplant recipient. These TCRs come from a male patient in his thirties who had COVID-19 and was a kidney transplant recipient. T cells may partly derive from the graft donor. Each CDR3 is given with its conserved first and last residue. The D gene is left open where the match is weak. Not all rows give a size; the values are once, few, many and, for expanded clones, a class.

>TRBV3-1|NA|NA|TRBJ2-5
CASSLDSPTSFSETQYF
TGTGCCAGCAGCCTGGACAGTCCCACTTCCTTCTCTGAGACCCAGTACTTC
>TRBV19|many|NA|TRBJ1-2
CASSTADRIGTF
TGTGCCAGTAGTACCGCTGACAGAATCGGAACCTTC
>TRBV6-8|many|TRBD2|TRBJ2-5
CASSYSTSGQETQYF
TGTGCCAGCAGTTACTCCACTAGCGGACAAGAGACCCAGTACTTC
>TRBV5-4|NA|NA|TRBJ2-2
CASSPRGTTNTRELFF
TGTGCCAGCAGCCCCAGGGGGACTACGAACACCAGGGAGCTGTTTTTT
>TRBV12-3/TRBV12-4|many|TRBD2|TRBJ2-7
CASSPRRAGNYEQYF
TGTGCCAGCAGTCCTCGGAGAGCGGGAAATTACGAGCAGTACTTC
>TRBV6-6|many|TRBD1|TRBJ1-2
CASSYPTGGDWGYTF
TGTGCCAGCAGTTACCCGACAGGGGGGGATTGGGGCTACACCTTC
>TRBV7-3|many|NA|TRBJ2-2
CASSLGPTGISTGELFF
TGTGCCAGCAGCTTAGGACCCACAGGGATCTCTACCGGGGAGCTGTTTTTT
>TRBV9|few|TRBD1|TRBJ2-1
CASGVDGRGTYNEQFF
TGTGCCAGCGGCGTAGACGGCAGGGGGACATACAATGAGCAGTTCTTC
>TRBV5-4|few|NA|TRBJ1-2
CASLSHVPGKTYGYTF
TGTGCCAGCCTATCGCACGTACCAGGAAAAACCTATGGCTACACCTTC
>TRBV19|few|NA|TRBJ2-4
CASSIGGSFGDIQYF
TGTGCCAGTAGTATAGGCGGCTCCTTCGGGGACATTCAGTACTTC
>TRBV2|many|NA|TRBJ2-3
CASRQTPTSTDTQYF
TGTGCCAGCAGACAGACACCCACAAGCACAGATACGCAGTATTTT
>TRBV3-1|many|NA|TRBJ2-5
CASSEISPISFSETQYF
TGTGCCAGCAGCGAGATAAGTCCCATTTCTTTCTCTGAGACCCAGTACTTC
>TRBV19|NA|NA|TRBJ2-7
CASSIEGGTLHEQYF
TGTGCCAGTAGTATAGAGGGCGGAACCCTCCACGAGCAGTACTTC
>TRBV25-1|NA|NA|TRBJ2-7
CASSEFRGKNYEQYF
TGTGCCAGCAGTGAATTTCGGGGGAAGAACTACGAGCAGTACTTC
>TRBV12-5|many|NA|TRBJ2-7
CASGFEQGGVYEQYF
TGTGCTAGTGGTTTCGAGCAGGGGGGAGTATACGAGCAGTACTTC
>TRBV6-1|many|TRBD1|TRBJ1-1
CASSDRQGHRNTEAFF
TGTGCCAGCAGTGATCGACAGGGGCATCGTAACACTGAAGCTTTCTTT
>TRBV4-3|NA|NA|TRBJ2-6
CASSQGAGQANVLTF
TGCGCCAGCAGCCAAGGGGCAGGCCAGGCCAACGTCCTGACTTTC
>TRBV3-1|many|NA|TRBJ2-1
CASSQRIGRSYNEQFF
TGTGCCAGCAGCCAAAGAATAGGTCGTTCCTACAATGAGCAGTTCTTC
>TRBV11-3|NA|NA|TRBJ1-2
CASSVSFDLGKTYGYTF
TGTGCCAGCAGCGTTTCATTCGATCTCGGAAAGACCTATGGCTACACCTTC
>TRBV28|many|TRBD1|TRBJ1-4
CASSLLGQGATNEKLFF
TGTGCCAGCAGTTTACTGGGACAGGGGGCAACTAATGAAAAACTGTTTTTT
>TRBV15|many|NA|TRBJ1-5
CATSRVGGGMDPQHF
TGTGCCACCAGCAGAGTCGGGGGGGGGATGGATCCCCAGCATTTT
>TRBV19|many|TRBD1|TRBJ1-1
CASSPRRTGMNTEAFF
TGTGCCAGTAGTCCTCGGCGGACAGGTATGAACACTGAAGCTTTCTTT
>TRBV5-1|many|NA|TRBJ2-7
CASSSLLGEAYEQYF
TGCGCCAGCAGCTCGCTACTGGGTGAGGCCTACGAGCAGTACTTC
>TRBV9|few|NA|TRBJ2-1
CASSSWDSQTNEQFF
TGTGCCAGCAGCTCATGGGACTCCCAAACAAATGAGCAGTTCTTC